This T cell receptor (beta chain) was captured in a study of cytomegalovirus exposure and HLA in healthy donors. About the study: About 85 million unique TCRs from HLA-typed donors were held in an early release of data.

This clone was observed a handful of times. Antigen specificity is unknown. Trimming took off 1 base at V and 2 bases at J, with 6 bases between the two ends. Germline CDR1 SEHNR, CDR2 FQNEAQ (reference sequence). CDR3 length: 13 residues. The PCR employed 60 Vbeta primers together with 13 Jbeta primers. Generated by immunoSEQ multiplex PCR, the TCRdb table keeps only in-frame clones and is missing some. The profile covers 200,000 to 300,000 clones, with around four fifths appearing a single time and 2% taken by the ten largest. Regarding the study as a whole: Later analysis demonstrated an association between a missense DCLRE1C variant and TCR beta V- and J-gene trimming. Prediction of most subjects' HLA-A and HLA-B alleles by TCR beta sequences was reportedly accurate. In an earlier analysis, productive rearrangement rates for most beta V segments clustered near 87% or 30%.

The gene calls are TRBV7-9 and TRBJ2-7; no firm D call. The sequenced sample was PBMCs. The origin of this receptor is a middle-aged woman in good health and CMV-seropositive. The CDR3 spells CASSLVQTYEQYF. The CDR3 DNA is TGTGCCAGCAGCTTAGTCCAGACCTACGAGCAGTACTTC. Together with reference TRBV7-9 and TRBJ2-7, the CDR3 gives the full variable domain: DTGVSQNPRHKITKRGQNVTFRCDPISEHNRLYWYRQTLGQGPEFLTYFQNEAQLEKSRLLSDRFSAERPKGSFSTLEIQRTEQGDSAMYLCASSLVQTYEQYFGPGTRLTVT.